The source of this T cell receptor (beta chain) is a study of radiotherapy plus CTLA-4 blockade in lung cancer (dated by TCRdb to the late 2010s). Regarding the study in general: Among enrolled patients, around 20% had an objective response and roughly 30% reached disease control. Points the paper makes about the study in general: The strongest predictors of response, as reported, were early dynamic changes in blood T cell clones along with a rise in serum interferon-beta after radiation. After treatment with radiotherapy and ipilimumab, TCR clones that came from tumors expanded in the peripheral blood.

The library was made by the immunoSEQ multiplex PCR assay. Imported from immuneACCESS, the table was reduced by TCRdb to in-frame sequences with V and J called. These copies leave out some clones; in studies compared against another copy, an unresolved V gene accounts for under half, and the cause of the remainder is not known. The sample table records about 40,000 clones; more than 60% of these occur just once. The biggest ten clones account for just over 9.5% of the sample. In the case of this clone: It lacks a known antigen. Base qualities were left out, and no much larger clone turns up one base away.

Focal radiation therapy combined with CTLA-4 blockade (ipilimumab) was tested in patients with chemo-refractory metastatic non-small-cell lung cancer. The CDR3 spans 13 residues, from the cysteine through the phenylalanine. The entry retains the CDR3 DNA only, 39 bases that are in frame from base 1. From V the trimming removes 7 bases and from J it removes 5 bases, while the gene matches leave 5 bases of the junction unaccounted for. CDR1 and CDR2 are read off the germline V gene (reference sequence) as SEHNR and FQNEAQ. The chain is made from TRBV7-9 and TRBJ2-5, and 9 bases in between align with TRBD2. The sequencing here drew on peripheral blood, taken from a patient treated with radiotherapy plus ipilimumab. This receptor was identified in a human donor with non-small cell lung cancer who had stable disease on radiotherapy plus ipilimumab. The DNA sequence is TGTGCCAGCATGCGGGGGGGCGGGGAGACCCAGTACTTC. The encoded protein is CASMRGGGETQYF.